Sequencing of this T cell receptor (beta chain) was carried out in a study of control samples from healthy donors and cancer patients (dated by TCRdb to about 2020). Receptors were amplified or captured by the immunoSEQ multiplex PCR assay. The source is immuneACCESS, and TCRdb retained only in-frame sequences with V and J called. Part of the clones is not carried over; for the studies checked, unresolved V genes explain less than half of this, and the remainder is unexplained. The sample table records some 150,000 clones; over 90% of these occur just once. Approximately 2.5% of the sample rests with the top ten. Clipping removes 9 bases from V and 1 base from J, with 3 as the unmatched junction base count. CDR1 and CDR2, looked up from the germline V gene, are KGHDR and SFDVKD. Taken from cysteine to phenylalanine, the CDR3 has 14 residues. Just CDR3 DNA is preserved here, 42 bases in frame from base 1.

Regarding this clone: Its recognized antigen is unknown. No base qualities exist here, and no much larger clone lies one base off it.

Sequenced input: blood. The TCR sequence derives from a man in his fifties in good health. Here the chain combines TRBV24-1 and TRBJ2-2, with 8 bases aligning to TRBD2. The nucleotide sequence is TGTGCCACCCACGGGAGGGAGAACACCGGGGAGCTGTTTTTT. This translates into CATHGRENTGELFF.